The rows below give T cell receptor beta chains drawn from one sample of a study of Ad26.COV2.S vaccination and SARS-CoV-2 variants. Here immunoSEQ multiplex PCR was the method, and the copy in TCRdb shows in-frame clones only, minus some. This sample has about half a million clones, with about 89% found just once. Sequenced here: peripheral blood, sampled in a trial of Ad26.COV2.S vaccine versus placebo. Receptor source: a person aged 18-65 years who received the Ad26.COV2.S COVID-19 vaccine or a placebo. Each CDR3 is given with its conserved first and last residue. The D gene is left open where the match is weak.

V,D,CDR3
TRBV15,-,CATSKLLSSEQFF
TRBV29-1,-,CSVQTLNTEAFF
TRBV4-3,TRBD2,CASSQEAASGGVPQYF
TRBV4-3,-,CASSQGVGGTGELFF
TRBV29-1,-,CSAQKETQYF
TRBV19,TRBD1,CASSMGQRSSYNSPLHF
TRBV3-1/TRBV3-2,-,CASSQHGTAGTDTQYF
TRBV29-1,TRBD1,CSVFANLRQGFRNTEAFF
TRBV5-1,-,CASSLAGNTEAFF
TRBV20-1,-,CSASRPGFPGGNQPQHF
TRBV5-1,-,CASSLHELYNEQFF
TRBV15,-,CATSSGLGELNYGYTF
TRBV7-7,TRBD2,CASSLTLTSGSSNEQFF
TRBV18,-,CASSPPGGRNTEAFF
TRBV7-9,-,CASSLSGLGSQPQHF
TRBV7-2,-,CASSLAATIQETQYF
TRBV5-1,TRBD2,CASSFTSGSETQYF
TRBV29-1,TRBD1,CSVERDRVNGYTF
TRBV5-1,-,CASSLAGWPPGKAFF
TRBV7-2,-,CASSFSTSGYTF
TRBV14,-,CASSHQTTDTQYF
TRBV19,-,CASSMGSASNQPQHF
TRBV19,TRBD1,CASSIGQGVSQETQYF
TRBV18,-,CASSPRENNEQFF
TRBV9,-,CASSPRGGGTEAFF
TRBV21-1,-,CASSGTGKYEQYF
TRBV5-1,-,CASSLFRGTEAFF
TRBV2,TRBD1,CASRGTGSRNEKLFF
TRBV28,TRBD1,CASSFPGTGNQPQHF
TRBV25-1,-,CASSEGLSNTEAFF
TRBV3-1/TRBV3-2,-,CASSQNRESYEQYF
TRBV19,TRBD1,CASTNGQGNTEAFF
TRBV6-1,TRBD1,CASSERTGGGYGYTF
TRBV9,-,CASSVGALSQPQHF
TRBV9,TRBD1,CASSLGSGTGRDSPLHF
TRBV12-2,-,CASRPGPNEQFF
TRBV21-1,-,CASSKSGQGFYEQYF
TRBV18,-,CASSPISEAFF
TRBV6-6,-,CASSYSGLNTEAFF
TRBV18,-,CASSPTDHRGETQYF
TRBV7-8,-,CASSLGHPNSGTPYNEQFF
TRBV19,TRBD1,CASSIGTGRGSPLHF
TRBV5-5,-,CASRQGLSNQPQHF
TRBV5-1,TRBD1,CASSLGGTVQETQYF
TRBV29-1,-,CSKAGPLSDTQYF
TRBV19,TRBD1,CASSTTGGRAEAFF
TRBV7-2,TRBD2,CASSLTGGSTHRRETQYF
TRBV7-2,TRBD2,CASSSRGGSSYNEQFF
TRBV5-1,-,CASSQSNHGSGTEAFF
TRBV6-5,-,CASSYGYSNQPQHF
TRBV7-9,TRBD2,CASSSLAGESVETQYF
TRBV11-1,TRBD1,CASSWTGLSYEQYF
TRBV4-3,-,CASSLGTMNTGELFF
TRBV29-1,-,CSPRGADTQYF
TRBV19,-,CASSIADRYNQPQHF